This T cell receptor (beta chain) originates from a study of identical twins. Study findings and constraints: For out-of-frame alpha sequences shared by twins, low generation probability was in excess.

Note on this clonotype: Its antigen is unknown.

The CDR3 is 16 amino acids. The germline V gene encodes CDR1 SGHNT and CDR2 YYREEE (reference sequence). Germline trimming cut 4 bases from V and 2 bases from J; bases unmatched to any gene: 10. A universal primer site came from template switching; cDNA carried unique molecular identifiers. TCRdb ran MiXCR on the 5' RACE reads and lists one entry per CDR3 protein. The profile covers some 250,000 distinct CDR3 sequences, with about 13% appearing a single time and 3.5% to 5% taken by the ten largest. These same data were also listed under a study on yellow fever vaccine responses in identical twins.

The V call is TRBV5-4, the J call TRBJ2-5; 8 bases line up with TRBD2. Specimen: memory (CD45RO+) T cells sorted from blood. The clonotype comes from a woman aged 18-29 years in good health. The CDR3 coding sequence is TGTGCCAGCAGCCCAACCCCCGGGGGGGGACAAGAGACCCAGTACTTC. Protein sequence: CASSPTPGGGQETQYF.